This T cell receptor beta chain emerged from a study of radiation and T cells in renal cell carcinoma. Across the whole study: Nephrectomy followed 15 Gy stereotactic body radiation by 4 weeks.

For this clone: What it binds is not known.

The repertoire was sequenced with immunoSEQ multiplex PCR; TCRdb's copy has only in-frame clones and lacks some. The table lists around 60,000 clones, around 78% of them singletons. Study-wide results and limits: From baseline, blood top tumor clonotypes peaked at 2 weeks post-radiation.

Specified time point: blood 2 weeks post-SBRT. Noted treatment: 15 Gy SBRT to primary tumor, nephrectomy 4 weeks later. Blood was sampled at baseline, 2 weeks and 4 weeks after SBRT. The patient's renal cell carcinoma had clear cell pathology. CDR1 and CDR2 from the germline V gene are MNHNS and SASEGT. V shed 2 bases and J 4 bases; nucleotides not matched to a gene: 8. The CDR3 sequence is 16 residues long. This receptor was obtained from a man between 60 and 70 years old with renal cell carcinoma. This sample comprised blood, obtained from a patient whose treatment included radiotherapy and nephrectomy. This sequence joins TRBV6-1 and TRBJ1-5; 7 positions agree with TRBD1. In nucleotides, the CDR3 is TGTGCCAGCAGTGAACAACCGGGACAGAAAAATCAGCCCCAGCATTTT. It translates to CASSEQPGQKNQPQHF.